This T cell receptor (beta chain) originates from a study of CD8 T cells in ankylosing spondylitis. Study outcomes and limitations: Matched ankylosing spondylitis synovial fluid reportedly contained a significantly enriched population of disease-linked clones. Disease-linked clones bore a CD8+ phenotype, appearing relatively rarely in peripheral blood. Typical of ankylosing spondylitis blood, it appeared, was a TCR beta motif of fewer than 10 highly homologous variants.

5'-RACE, quantitative and with molecular barcodes, yielded the TCR beta libraries. TCRdb independently ran MiXCR on the 5' RACE reads; one entry per CDR3 protein. The table shows some 200,000 distinct CDR3 sequences, with 18% occurring only once. Germline assignment: CDR1 DFQATT and CDR2 SNEGSKA (reference sequence). V lost 3 bases to trimming and J lost 5 bases, with 10 bases between them. The CDR3 runs 12 residues. This clonotype was detected many times. The target antigen is unknown. The chain uses TRBV20-1 and TRBJ2-5; possibly TRBD1 for D (6 bases). The receptor's source is a male donor aged 5-30 years with ankylosing spondylitis or in good health (not recorded which). Sequenced material: blood, either unsorted or a sorted T cell fraction (not recorded which). The chain's CDR3 is CSARTGWETQYF. For the CDR3, the DNA is TGCAGTGCTAGGACAGGTTGGGAGACCCAGTACTTC.